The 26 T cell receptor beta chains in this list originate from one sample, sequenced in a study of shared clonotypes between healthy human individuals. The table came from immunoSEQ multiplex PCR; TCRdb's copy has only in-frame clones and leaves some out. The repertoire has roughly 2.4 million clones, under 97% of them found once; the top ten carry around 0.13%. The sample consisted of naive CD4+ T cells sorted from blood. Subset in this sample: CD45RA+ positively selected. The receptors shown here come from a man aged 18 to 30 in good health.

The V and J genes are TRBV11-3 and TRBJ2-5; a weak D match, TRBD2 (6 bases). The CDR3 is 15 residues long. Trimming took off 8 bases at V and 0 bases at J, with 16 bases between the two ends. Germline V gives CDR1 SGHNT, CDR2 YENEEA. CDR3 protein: CASRVADPNQETQYF. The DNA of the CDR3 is TGTGCCAGCCGGGTAGCGGATCCGAACCAAGAGACCCAGTACTTC.

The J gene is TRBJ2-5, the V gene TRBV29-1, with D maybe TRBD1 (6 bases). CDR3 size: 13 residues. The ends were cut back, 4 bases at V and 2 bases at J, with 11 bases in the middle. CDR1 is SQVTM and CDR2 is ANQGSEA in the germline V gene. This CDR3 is CSVVRTAQETQYF. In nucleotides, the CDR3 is TGCAGCGTTGTCAGGACAGCTCAAGAGACCCAGTACTTC.

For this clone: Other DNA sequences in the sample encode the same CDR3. The CDR3 protein is CASSPGGSGNTIYF. The CDR3 DNA follows: TGTGCCAGCAGTCCGGGGGGGTCTGGAAACACCATATATTTT. The chain combines TRBV6-5 with TRBJ1-3; tentative D call: TRBD1 (5 bases). The CDR3 contains 14 residues. Germline V gene data show CDR1 as MNHEY and CDR2 as SVGAGI. V was cut by 5 bases and J by 1 base, with 9 bases left in between.

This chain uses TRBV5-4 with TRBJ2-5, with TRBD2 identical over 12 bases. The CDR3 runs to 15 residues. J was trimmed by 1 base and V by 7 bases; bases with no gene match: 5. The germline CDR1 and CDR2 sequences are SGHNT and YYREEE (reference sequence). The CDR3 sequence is CASGSSGGAQETQYF. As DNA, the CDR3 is TGTGCCAGCGGATCTAGCGGGGGGGCCCAAGAGACCCAGTACTTC.

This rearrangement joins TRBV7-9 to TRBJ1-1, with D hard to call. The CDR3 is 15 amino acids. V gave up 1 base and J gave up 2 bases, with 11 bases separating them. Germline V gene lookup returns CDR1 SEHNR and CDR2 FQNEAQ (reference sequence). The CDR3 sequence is CASSLGGNGNTEAFF. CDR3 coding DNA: TGTGCCAGCAGCTTAGGGGGAAACGGTAACACTGAAGCTTTCTTT.

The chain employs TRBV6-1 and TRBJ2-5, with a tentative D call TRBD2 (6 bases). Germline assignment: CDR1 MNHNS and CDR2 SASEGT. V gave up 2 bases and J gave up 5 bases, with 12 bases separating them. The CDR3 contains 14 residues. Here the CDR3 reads CASSEIAGLETQYF. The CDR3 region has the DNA TGTGCCAGCAGTGAAATTGCGGGGCTTGAGACCCAGTACTTC.

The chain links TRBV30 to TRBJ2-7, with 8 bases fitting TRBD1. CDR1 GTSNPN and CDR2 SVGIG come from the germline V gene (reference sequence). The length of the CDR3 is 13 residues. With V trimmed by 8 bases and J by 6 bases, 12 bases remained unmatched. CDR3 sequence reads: CAGTGQTGGEQYF. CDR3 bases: TGTGCCGGGACCGGACAAACAGGGGGCGAGCAGTACTTC.

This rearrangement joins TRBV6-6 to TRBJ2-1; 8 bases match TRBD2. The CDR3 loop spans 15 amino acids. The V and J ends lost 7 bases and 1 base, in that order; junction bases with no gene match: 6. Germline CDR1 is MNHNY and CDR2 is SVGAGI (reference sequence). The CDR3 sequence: CASNLRGGSYNEQFF. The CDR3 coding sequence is TGTGCCAGCAACCTCCGGGGGGGGTCCTACAATGAGCAGTTCTTC.

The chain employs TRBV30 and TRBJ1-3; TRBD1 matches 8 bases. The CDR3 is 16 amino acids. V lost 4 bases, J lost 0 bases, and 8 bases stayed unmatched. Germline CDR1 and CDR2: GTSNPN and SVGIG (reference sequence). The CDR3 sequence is CAWNLRTGFSGNTIYF. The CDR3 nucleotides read TGTGCCTGGAACCTCCGGACAGGGTTCTCTGGAAACACCATATATTTT. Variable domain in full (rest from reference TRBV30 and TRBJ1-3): SQTIHQWPATLVQPVGSPLSLECTVEGTSNPNLYWYRQAAGRGLQLLFYSVGIGQISSEVPQNLSASRPQDRQFILSSKKLLLSDSGFYLCAWNLRTGFSGNTIYFGEGSWLTVV.

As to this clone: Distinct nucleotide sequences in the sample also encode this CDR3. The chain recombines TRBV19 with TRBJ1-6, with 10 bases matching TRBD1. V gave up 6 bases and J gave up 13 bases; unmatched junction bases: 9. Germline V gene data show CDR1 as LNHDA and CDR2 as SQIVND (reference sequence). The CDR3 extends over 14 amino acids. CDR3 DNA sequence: TGTGCCAGTAGCAAGACAGGGGGCGGGTCGCCCCTCCACTTT. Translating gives CASSKTGGGSPLHF. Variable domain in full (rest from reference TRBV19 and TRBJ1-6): DGGITQSPKYLFRKEGQNVTLSCEQNLNHDAMYWYRQDPGQGLRLIYYSQIVNDFQKGDIAEGYSVSREKKESFPLTVTSAQKNPTAFYLCASSKTGGGSPLHFGNGTRLTVT.

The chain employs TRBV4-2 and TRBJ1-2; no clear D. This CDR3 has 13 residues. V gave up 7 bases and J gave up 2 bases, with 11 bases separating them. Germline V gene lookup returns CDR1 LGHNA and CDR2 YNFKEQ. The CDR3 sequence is CASTGPTNYGYTF. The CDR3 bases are TGTGCCAGCACCGGACCGACAAACTATGGCTACACCTTC.

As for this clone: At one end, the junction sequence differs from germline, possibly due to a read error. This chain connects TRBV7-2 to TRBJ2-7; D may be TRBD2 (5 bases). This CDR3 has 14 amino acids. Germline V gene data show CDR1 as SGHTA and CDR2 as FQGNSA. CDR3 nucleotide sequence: TGTGCCAGCAGATTAGGGTCCCAGCCGGGATGGCAGTACTTC. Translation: CASRLGSQPGWQYF.

CDR3 nucleotides: TGTGCCAGCGACGGGCCGGAGACCCAGTACTTC. This gives the protein CASDGPETQYF. The gene calls are TRBV28 and TRBJ2-5; no definite D call. The V and J ends lost 8 bases and 5 bases respectively, with 9 bases between them. The CDR3 totals 11 residues. Germline V lookup: CDR1 MDHEN, CDR2 SYDVKM.

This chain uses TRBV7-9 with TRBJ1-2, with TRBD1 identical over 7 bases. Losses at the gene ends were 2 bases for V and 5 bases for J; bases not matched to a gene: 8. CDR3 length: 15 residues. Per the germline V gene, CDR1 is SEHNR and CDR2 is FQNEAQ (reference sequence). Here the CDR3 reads CASSLKPGQPYGYTF. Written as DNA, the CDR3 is TGTGCCAGCAGCTTAAAACCGGGACAGCCATATGGCTACACCTTC.

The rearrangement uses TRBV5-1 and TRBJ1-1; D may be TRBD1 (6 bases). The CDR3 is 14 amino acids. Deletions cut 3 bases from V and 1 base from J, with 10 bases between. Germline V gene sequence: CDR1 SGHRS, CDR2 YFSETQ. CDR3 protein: CASSSDSPNTEAFF. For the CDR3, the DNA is TGCGCCAGCAGCTCGGACAGCCCGAACACTGAAGCTTTCTTT.

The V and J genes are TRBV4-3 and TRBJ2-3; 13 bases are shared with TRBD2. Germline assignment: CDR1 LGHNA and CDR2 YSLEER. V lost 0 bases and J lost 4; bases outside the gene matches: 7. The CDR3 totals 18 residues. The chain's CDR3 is CASSQEAPLAGGADTQYF. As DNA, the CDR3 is TGCGCCAGCAGCCAAGAGGCTCCACTAGCGGGAGGGGCAGATACGCAGTATTTT.

In DNA, the CDR3 is TGCGCCAGCAGCCAAGATTGGGCGGTTGGGGAAAAACTGTTTTTT. It codes for CASSQDWAVGEKLFF. The chain employs TRBV4-3 and TRBJ1-4, with unresolved D. Germline V lookup: CDR1 LGHNA, CDR2 YSLEER. The CDR3 has 15 amino acids. Trimming stripped 0 bases from V and 8 bases from J, with 13 bases between.

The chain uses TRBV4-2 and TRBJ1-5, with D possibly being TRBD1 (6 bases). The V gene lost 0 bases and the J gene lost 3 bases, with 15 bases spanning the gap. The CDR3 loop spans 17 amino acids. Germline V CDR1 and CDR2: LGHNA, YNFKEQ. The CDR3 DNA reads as TGTGCCAGCAGCCAAGAGGTGGGGGCAAGTCCCAATCAGCCCCAGCATTTT. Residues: CASSQEVGASPNQPQHF.

Here the CDR3 DNA reads TGTGCCAGCAGCTTGTTTGGGGTCCCGTACTTC. Translated, it gives CASSLFGVPYF. The rearrangement links TRBV5-8 to TRBJ2-7; D not certain. With 1 base removed from V and 12 bases from J, the gap between germline ends came to 11 bases. This CDR3 has 11 residues. Germline V gene sequence: CDR1 SGHTS, CDR2 YDEGEE.

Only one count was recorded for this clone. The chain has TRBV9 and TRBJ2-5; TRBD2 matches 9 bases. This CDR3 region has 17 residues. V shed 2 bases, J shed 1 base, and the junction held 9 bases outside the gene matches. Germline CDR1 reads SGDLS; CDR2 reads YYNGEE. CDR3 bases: TGTGCCAGCAGCGTCGCCCCGGGAGCGGGAGGCCAAGAGACCCAGTACTTC. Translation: CASSVAPGAGGQETQYF. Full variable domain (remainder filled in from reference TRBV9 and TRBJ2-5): DSGVTQTPKHLITATGQRVTLRCSPRSGDLSVYWYQQSLDQGLQFLIQYYNGEERAKGNILERFSAQQFPDLHSELNLSSLELGDSALYFCASSVAPGAGGQETQYFGPGTRLLVL.

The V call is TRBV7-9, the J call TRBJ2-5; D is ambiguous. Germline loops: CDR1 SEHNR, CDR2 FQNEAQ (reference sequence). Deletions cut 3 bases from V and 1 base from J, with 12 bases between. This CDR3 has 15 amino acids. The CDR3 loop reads CASSFPVTFQETQYF. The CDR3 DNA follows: TGTGCCAGCAGCTTCCCAGTTACTTTCCAAGAGACCCAGTACTTC.

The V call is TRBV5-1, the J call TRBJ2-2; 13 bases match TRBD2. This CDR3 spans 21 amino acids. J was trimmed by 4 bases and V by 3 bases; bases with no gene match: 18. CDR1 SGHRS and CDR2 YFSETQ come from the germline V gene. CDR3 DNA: TGCGCCAGCAGCTGGAACAGCTTGGGACTAGCGGGAACCCGGAGCACCGGGGAGCTGTTTTTT. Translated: CASSWNSLGLAGTRSTGELFF. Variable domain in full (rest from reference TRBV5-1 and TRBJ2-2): KAGVTQTPRYLIKTRGQQVTLSCSPISGHRSVSWYQQTPGQGLQFLFEYFSETQRNKGNFPGRFSGRQFSNSRSEMNVSTLELGDSALYLCASSWNSLGLAGTRSTGELFFGEGSRLTVL.

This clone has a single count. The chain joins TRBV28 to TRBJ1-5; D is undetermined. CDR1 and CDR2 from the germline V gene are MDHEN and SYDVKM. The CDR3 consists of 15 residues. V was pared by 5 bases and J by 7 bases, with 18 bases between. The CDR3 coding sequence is TGTGCCAGCAGTGCCTCTGGGTTAGGGAAACAGCCCCAGCATTTT. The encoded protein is CASSASGLGKQPQHF. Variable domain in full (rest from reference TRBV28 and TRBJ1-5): DVKVTQSSRYLVKRTGEKVFLECVQDMDHENMFWYRQDPGLGLRLIYFSYDVKMKEKGDIPEGYSVSREKKERFSLILESASTNQTSMYLCASSASGLGKQPQHFGDGTRLSIL.

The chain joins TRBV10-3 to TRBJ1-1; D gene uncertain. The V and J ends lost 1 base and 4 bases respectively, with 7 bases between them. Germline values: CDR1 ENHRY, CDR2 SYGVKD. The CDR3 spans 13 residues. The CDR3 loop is CAISEWGSTEAFF. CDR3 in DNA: TGTGCCATCAGTGAGTGGGGTAGCACTGAAGCTTTCTTT.

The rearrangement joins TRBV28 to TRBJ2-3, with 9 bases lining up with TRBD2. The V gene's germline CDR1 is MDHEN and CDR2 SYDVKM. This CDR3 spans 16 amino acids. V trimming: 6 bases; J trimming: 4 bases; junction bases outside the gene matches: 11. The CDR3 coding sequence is TGTGCCAGCAGCGTCTCCGGCGGGGGGGTCGCAGATACGCAGTATTTT. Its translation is CASSVSGGGVADTQYF.

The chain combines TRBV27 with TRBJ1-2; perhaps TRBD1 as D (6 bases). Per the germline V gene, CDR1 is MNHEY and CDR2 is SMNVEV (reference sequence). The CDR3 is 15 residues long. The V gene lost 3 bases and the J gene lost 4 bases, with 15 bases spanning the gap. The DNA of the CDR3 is TGTGCCAGCAGTTTCAGATTACAGGGATCCTATGGCTACACCTTC. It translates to CASSFRLQGSYGYTF.